Sequencing of this T cell receptor (beta chain) was carried out in a study of blood T cell repertoires in COVID-19. At the level of the study: Samples representing acute and convalescent COVID-19 were sourced from the United States, Italy and Spain. T cells, B-cell-depleted T cells, or PBMCs provided the cDNA or gDNA that served as material.

Per the original methods: The authors estimated nucleated cell counts from reference gene primer amplification. Sequencing used immunoSEQ multiplex PCR; TCRdb keeps in-frame clones, though not all of them. The V and J calls and clone size were taken over from that table, and D and trimming were inferred from the DNA. The table records about 160,000 clones, 84% of them present only once. There are 16 residues in the CDR3. V was trimmed by 0 bases and J by 0 bases, leaving 8 bases between them. Germline lookup yields CDR1 SGHAT and CDR2 FQNNGV. The rearrangement links TRBV11-2 to TRBJ1-4; D unclear. The specimen was peripheral blood. The clonotype comes from a woman over 75 with acute or convalescent COVID-19. The CDR3 nucleotides read TGTGCCAGCAGCTTAGATCGGGTTGCAACTAATGAAAAACTGTTTTTT. The encoded protein is CASSLDRVATNEKLFF.